The 15 T cell receptor beta chains below were found in one sample sequenced in a study of blood T cell repertoires in COVID-19. This table comes from immunoSEQ multiplex PCR, and its TCRdb copy is limited to in-frame clones, with some not included. Here the sample spans about 140,000 clones, around 80% being singletons. The sample taken for sequencing was PBMCs or T cells enriched from blood (not recorded which). These receptors all come from a woman under 30 who had been exposed to COVID-19.

V usage is TRBV25-1 and J usage is TRBJ2-7, with D possibly TRBD2 on 5 matching bases. The length of the CDR3 is 14 residues. The V and J ends lost 8 bases and 2 bases respectively, with 16 bases between them. The germline V gene has CDR1 MGHDK and CDR2 SYGVNS. In nucleotides, the CDR3 is TGTGCCAGCTCGTCGGCGGGCCTTACCTACGAGCAGTACTTC. It is translated as CASSSAGLTYEQYF.

The sample holds one count of this clone. The chain combines TRBV19 with TRBJ1-5; 7 bases map to TRBD1. This CDR3 has 14 amino acids. V gave up 9 bases and J gave up 0 bases; unmatched junction bases: 5. The germline V gene has CDR1 LNHDA and CDR2 SQIVND (reference sequence). The CDR3 reads CASGGQASNQPQHF. The DNA of the CDR3 is TGTGCCAGCGGAGGACAGGCTAGCAATCAGCCCCAGCATTTT. Variable domain in full (rest from reference TRBV19 and TRBJ1-5): DGGITQSPKYLFRKEGQNVTLSCEQNLNHDAMYWYRQDPGQGLRLIYYSQIVNDFQKGDIAEGYSVSREKKESFPLTVTSAQKNPTAFYLCASGGQASNQPQHFGDGTRLSIL.

The chain is built from TRBV2 and TRBJ1-6; 12 nucleotides agree with TRBD1. Trimming at V came to 6 bases and at J to 6 bases, leaving 6 bases not matched to a gene. This CDR3 contains 16 residues. Germline CDR1 is SNHLY and CDR2 is FYNNEI. The CDR3 sequence is CASRGDRGQFNSPLHF. DNA of the CDR3: TGTGCCAGCAGGGGGGACAGGGGGCAATTTAATTCACCCCTCCACTTT.

The J gene is TRBJ1-5, the V gene TRBV9, with 10 bases that match TRBD1. J lost 5 bases, V lost 3 bases, and 2 bases had no gene match. Germline-derived CDR1 and CDR2 are SGDLS and YYNGEE. CDR3 length: 14 amino acids. The CDR3 DNA sequence: TGTGCCAGCAGCGCGACAGGGGGCTATCAGCCCCAGCATTTT. It codes for CASSATGGYQPQHF.

V usage is TRBV10-3 and J usage is TRBJ2-7; 7 bases match TRBD2. Germline V gives CDR1 ENHRY, CDR2 SYGVKD. J gave up 7 bases and V 3 bases, and 9 bases lay outside the gene matches. This CDR3 region has 14 residues. CDR3 residues: CAISEERGLLEQYF. CDR3 sequence (DNA): TGTGCCATCAGTGAAGAGCGGGGCCTTCTTGAGCAGTACTTC.

The rearrangement uses TRBV10-3 and TRBJ2-7; tentatively, D is TRBD1 (5 bases). The V end was cut by 9 bases, the J end by 2 bases, with 14 bases between. The CDR3 loop spans 13 amino acids. The germline V gene encodes CDR1 ENHRY and CDR2 SYGVKD. DNA of the CDR3: TGTGCCATTCGTGGGGCTACCACCTACGAGCAGTACTTC. Encoded protein: CAIRGATTYEQYF.

The rearrangement links TRBV2 to TRBJ2-3; 8 bases are shared with TRBD2. The CDR3 covers 15 residues. V shed 5 bases, J shed 4 bases, and the junction held 8 bases outside the gene matches. Looked up from germline, CDR1 is SNHLY and CDR2 is FYNNEI. CDR3 DNA: TGTGCCAGCAGTTTCAGCGGGAGAGGCTCAGATACGCAGTATTTT. Translated: CASSFSGRGSDTQYF. The whole variable domain, remainder taken from reference TRBV2 and TRBJ2-3, is EPEVTQTPSHQVTQMGQEVILRCVPISNHLYFYWYRQILGQKVEFLVSFYNNEISEKSEIFDDQFSVERPDGSNFTLKIRSTKLEDSAMYFCASSFSGRGSDTQYFGPGTRLTVL.

The gene calls are TRBV5-8 and TRBJ1-1; D not resolved. Germline lookup yields CDR1 SGHTS and CDR2 YDEGEE. The CDR3 totals 13 residues. V dropped 4 bases and J dropped 0 bases, with 7 bases sitting between them. The CDR3 coding sequence is TGTGCCAGCAGCCTCTATTTGAACACTGAAGCTTTCTTT. Protein sequence: CASSLYLNTEAFF.

The CDR3 DNA sequence: TGTGCCAGCAGCCAAACAGATTTCCCTAATGAAAAACTGTTTTTT. Translated: CASSQTDFPNEKLFF. The chain links TRBV4-2 to TRBJ1-4; D remains unclear. The CDR3 runs to 15 residues. Per germline, CDR1 LGHNA and CDR2 YNFKEQ. Trimming removed 2 bases from V and 3 bases from J, with 10 bases in between.

This chain connects TRBV4-2 to TRBJ2-6; the D gene is possibly TRBD1 (5 bases). The germline V and J ends were trimmed by 1 base and 0 bases, with 19 bases remaining between them. This CDR3 spans 20 amino acids. Germline lookup yields CDR1 LGHNA and CDR2 YNFKEQ. The DNA of the CDR3 is TGTGCCAGCAGCCAAGCTATAGGGGCCAGGGAAGACTCTGGGGCCAACGTCCTGACTTTC. As protein: CASSQAIGAREDSGANVLTF.

The chain combines TRBV7-9 with TRBJ1-1, with D uncertain. V lost 7 bases and J lost 3, with 15 bases in between. The CDR3 spans 14 residues. Germline CDR1 reads SEHNR; CDR2 reads FQNEAQ (reference sequence). Here the CDR3 DNA reads TGTGCCAGCACCCCGGCTTGGGAGGACACTGAAGCTTTCTTT. Residues: CASTPAWEDTEAFF.

In this sample, this clone turned up a few times. The chain recombines TRBV7-6 with TRBJ1-2; tentative D call: TRBD1 (5 bases). This CDR3 contains 14 residues. V shed 5 bases and J shed 4 bases, with 14 bases lying between them. Germline assignment: CDR1 SGHVS and CDR2 FNYEAQ. This chain's CDR3 is CASSPPGGGYGYTF. Written as DNA, the CDR3 is TGTGCCAGCAGCCCCCCCGGGGGAGGCTATGGCTACACCTTC.

The chain uses TRBV5-5 and TRBJ1-3, with 7 bases lining up with TRBD1. The V gene end was trimmed by 3 bases and the J gene end by 4 bases; junction bases not matched to a gene: 7. Looked up from germline, CDR1 is SGHKS and CDR2 is YYEKEE (reference sequence). The CDR3 totals 15 residues. CDR3 sequence reads: CASSSRGGSGNTIYF. The CDR3 nucleotides are TGTGCCAGCAGCTCGAGAGGGGGCTCCGGAAACACCATATATTTT.

Here the CDR3 DNA reads TGTGCCAGTAACACAGGGTACTCTGGAAACACCATATATTTT. This sequence encodes CASNTGYSGNTIYF. The chain has TRBV19 and TRBJ1-3; D might be TRBD1 (6 bases). Germline-derived CDR1 and CDR2 are LNHDA and SQIVND (reference sequence). Trimming pared 7 bases from V and 0 bases from J, leaving 10 bases between. This CDR3 has 14 amino acids.

The chain couples TRBV28 to TRBJ2-7; 7 bases map to TRBD2. Germline loops: CDR1 MDHEN, CDR2 SYDVKM. The CDR3 contains 14 residues. Trimming took 6 bases from V and 1 from J; bases not matched to a gene: 6. DNA of the CDR3: TGTGCCAGCAGCCTTCCGGGGGGTTCCTACGAGCAGTACTTC. Amino acid sequence: CASSLPGGSYEQYF. The complete variable domain, with remaining parts taken from reference TRBV28 and TRBJ2-7, reads DVKVTQSSRYLVKRTGEKVFLECVQDMDHENMFWYRQDPGLGLRLIYFSYDVKMKEKGDIPEGYSVSREKKERFSLILESASTNQTSMYLCASSLPGGSYEQYFGPGTRLTVT.